This T cell receptor beta chain was sequenced during a study of cytomegalovirus exposure and HLA in healthy donors. This CDR3 contains 11 residues. The V gene's germline CDR1 is KGHSH and CDR2 LQKENI. V lost 5 bases and J 3 bases, leaving 5 bases between the germline ends. The PCR contained 60 Vbeta and 13 Jbeta primers. Produced via immunoSEQ multiplex PCR; TCRdb's table is partial and in-frame only. The sample records about 200,000 clones, around 77% being singletons. The genes are TRBV18 and TRBJ2-7; D not resolved. This receptor was identified in a woman in her twenties or thirties in good health and CMV-seronegative. Sequencing was done on a sample of PBMCs. The CDR3 coding sequence is TGTGCCAGCTCAGACATCTACGAGCAGTACTTC. Protein product: CASSDIYEQYF.